Below are 17 T cell receptor beta chains sequenced from a single sample in a study of beta chain features in type 1 diabetes. Sequencing targeted expressed TCRB transcripts, as all isolated RNA had been reverse transcribed. Profiled with immunoSEQ multiplex PCR; TCRdb holds only in-frame clones, not every one. The table lists 300,000 to 450,000 clones, around an eighth of them singletons. The sequencing sample was made of naive CD4+ T cells from blood. These TCRs come from a man aged 18-30 years in good health.

The chain combines TRBV6-6 with TRBJ2-7; 8 bases map to TRBD2. The V gene's germline CDR1 is MNHNY and CDR2 SVGAGI (reference sequence). The J segment lost 2 bases and the V segment lost 10 bases, leaving 7 bases of the junction unmatched. This CDR3 contains 13 residues. CDR3 amino acids: CAIGTSGTYEQYF. The DNA of the CDR3 is TGTGCCATCGGAACTAGCGGCACCTACGAGCAGTACTTC.

The chain employs TRBV7-9 and TRBJ1-1; D might be TRBD1 (6 bases). CDR3 size: 13 residues. The germline CDR1 and CDR2 sequences are SEHNR and FQNEAQ (reference sequence). Deletions cut 6 bases from V and 6 bases from J, with 14 bases between. The CDR3 region is CASSSTGIPEAFF. In DNA, the CDR3 is TGTGCCAGCAGTTCTACAGGGATACCTGAAGCTTTCTTT.

The V and J genes are TRBV15 and TRBJ2-3, with unresolved D. Germline V lookup: CDR1 LNHNV, CDR2 YYDKDF (reference sequence). The length of the CDR3 is 15 residues. V lost 0 bases to trimming and J lost 0 bases, with 7 bases between them. DNA of the CDR3: TGTGCCACCAGCAGAGATGGGCGTAGCACAGATACGCAGTATTTT. It yields the protein CATSRDGRSTDTQYF. Complete variable domain (other parts from reference TRBV15 and TRBJ2-3): DAMVIQNPRYQVTQFGKPVTLSCSQTLNHNVMYWYQQKSSQAPKLLFHYYDKDFNNEADTPDNFQSRRPNTSFCFLDIRSPGLGDTAMYLCATSRDGRSTDTQYFGPGTRLTVL.

The chain carries TRBV25-1 and TRBJ2-3; D is perhaps TRBD1 (6 bases). Between the trimmed V and J ends, which lost 6 bases and 1 base, there was a span of 14 bases. The CDR3 runs 15 residues. In germline, CDR1 is MGHDK, CDR2 SYGVNS. This CDR3 reads CASRRTAWGTDTQYF. CDR3 DNA: TGTGCCAGCAGAAGGACAGCCTGGGGCACAGATACGCAGTATTTT.

This clone came up a few times. This chain connects TRBV30 to TRBJ1-2, with D perhaps TRBD1 (5 bases). CDR1 GTSNPN and CDR2 SVGIG come from the germline V gene (reference sequence). The V end was cut by 4 bases, the J end by 2 bases, with 14 bases between. The CDR3 has 14 amino acids. The CDR3 DNA reads as TGTGCCTGGACCGTGGACAATCAGAACTATGGCTACACCTTC. As protein: CAWTVDNQNYGYTF.

This chain links TRBV2 with TRBJ2-7; 9 positions match TRBD1. This CDR3 has 15 residues. V dropped 5 bases and J dropped 5; count of bases not matched to a gene: 10. The germline V gene has CDR1 SNHLY and CDR2 FYNNEI. The CDR3 sequence is CASSRSGTGQDEQYF. The CDR3 DNA reads TGTGCCAGCAGTCGCTCCGGGACAGGGCAGGACGAGCAGTACTTC.

This clone was recorded a few times. The gene calls are TRBV30 and TRBJ2-1, with a tentative D call TRBD1 (5 bases). The CDR3 has 11 residues. Germline CDR1 and CDR2: GTSNPN and SVGIG (reference sequence). V lost 3 bases and J 10 bases, leaving 10 bases between the germline ends. CDR3 DNA sequence: TGTGCCTGGAGCCCCCGGACAGAGCAGTTCTTC. This encodes CAWSPRTEQFF.

V gene TRBV25-1 combines with J gene TRBJ1-6; TRBD1 matches 7 bases. Germline assignment: CDR1 MGHDK and CDR2 SYGVNS. Unmatched junction bases numbered 10, after V lost 3 bases and J lost 14 bases. The CDR3 is 14 residues long. Here the CDR3 DNA reads TGTGCCAGCAGTGATTTTGGACAGGTTTTAACCCTCCACTTT. Protein sequence: CASSDFGQVLTLHF.

This clone was seen only a few times. The rearrangement uses TRBV7-4 and TRBJ2-5; TRBD1 is a possible D gene (6 bases). The J call is doubtful: the DNA matches TRBJ2-7 better. CDR3 length: 14 amino acids. Germline V lookup: CDR1 SGHVT, CDR2 SQSDAQ. The CDR3 DNA follows: TGTGCCAGCAGCTTCCGACAGGTTGCCTACGAGCAGTACTTC. It is translated as CASSFRQVAYEQYF.

This chain connects TRBV7-9 to TRBJ2-5; 7 nucleotides align to TRBD2. The CDR3 is 18 amino acids. Germline CDR1 reads SEHNR; CDR2 reads FQNEAQ (reference sequence). Trimming took 1 base from V and 5 from J; bases not matched to a gene: 16. The CDR3 here is CASSLGRGLMGRLETQYF. CDR3 in DNA: TGTGCCAGCAGCTTAGGACGGGGACTAATGGGTCGATTGGAGACCCAGTACTTC.

This clone was counted a few times. The V call is TRBV5-4, the J call TRBJ2-2; 7 bases match TRBD1. Germline CDR1 is SGHNT and CDR2 is YYREEE (reference sequence). V shed 2 bases and J 1 base; nucleotides not matched to a gene: 2. This CDR3 has 15 amino acids. CDR3 DNA sequence: TGTGCCAGCAGCTTCAACAGGGGGAACACCGGGGAGCTGTTTTTT. As protein: CASSFNRGNTGELFF.

This chain uses TRBV29-1 with TRBJ2-2, with D tentatively TRBD2 (5 bases). Germline-derived CDR1 and CDR2 are SQVTM and ANQGSEA. The CDR3 extends over 12 amino acids. V was clipped by 7 bases and J by 3 bases, with 9 bases between them. The CDR3 region has the DNA TGCAGCGGAGGGAGAGACACCGGGGAGCTGTTTTTT. It encodes CSGGRDTGELFF.

This clone showed up just a few times. This sequence joins TRBV5-4 and TRBJ2-7; 12 positions agree with TRBD1. Germline trimming cut 4 bases from V and 2 bases from J; bases unmatched to any gene: 4. CDR3 size: 15 residues. Germline values: CDR1 SGHNT, CDR2 YYREEE (reference sequence). Written as DNA, the CDR3 is TGTGCCAGCAGCCGGGGACAGGGGGCTCCCTACGAGCAGTACTTC. It yields the protein CASSRGQGAPYEQYF. The whole variable domain, filled in from reference TRBV5-4 and TRBJ2-7, reads ETGVTQSPTHLIKTRGQQVTLRCSSQSGHNTVSWYQQALGQGPQFIFQYYREEENGRGNFPPRFSGLQFPNYSSELNVNALELDDSALYLCASSRGQGAPYEQYFGPGTRLTVT.

The genes are TRBV7-2 and TRBJ1-2; 8 bases match TRBD1. In germline, CDR1 is SGHTA, CDR2 FQGNSA. There are 13 residues in the CDR3. V was pared by 5 bases and J by 6 bases, with 5 bases of the junction left unmatched. The CDR3: CASSPGQGDGYTF. CDR3 nucleotides: TGTGCCAGCAGCCCTGGACAGGGCGATGGCTACACCTTC.

This clone has a handful of counts. This chain joins TRBV5-1 and TRBJ2-5, with TRBD2 matching 7 bases. V gave up 7 bases and J gave up 5 bases; unmatched junction bases: 8. This CDR3 region has 13 residues. From germline, CDR1 is SGHRS and CDR2 YFSETQ. The CDR3 region has the DNA TGCGCCAGCTCACGCGGGGGACGGGAGACCCAGTACTTC. This sequence encodes CASSRGGRETQYF.

This clone was detected only a few times. The chain carries TRBV19 and TRBJ2-3; TRBD2 aligns across 8 bases. V shed 6 bases, J shed 4 bases, and the junction held 15 bases outside the gene matches. The CDR3 loop spans 17 amino acids. The germline V gene has CDR1 LNHDA and CDR2 SQIVND (reference sequence). The CDR3 region has the DNA TGTGCCAGTAGCCCGGGGGGGAGGAGATCGGGCCCAGATACGCAGTATTTT. Translation gives CASSPGGRRSGPDTQYF. Based on the CDR3 plus reference TRBV19 and TRBJ2-3, the full variable domain is DGGITQSPKYLFRKEGQNVTLSCEQNLNHDAMYWYRQDPGQGLRLIYYSQIVNDFQKGDIAEGYSVSREKKESFPLTVTSAQKNPTAFYLCASSPGGRRSGPDTQYFGPGTRLTVL.

The V call is TRBV7-9, the J call TRBJ2-5; 12 bases agree with TRBD1. After removal of 4 bases from V and 4 bases from J, the junction contained 1 base not matched to a gene. Germline V gene lookup returns CDR1 SEHNR and CDR2 FQNEAQ (reference sequence). This CDR3 contains 14 residues. The CDR3 region is CASSWDRGRETQYF. Here the CDR3 DNA reads TGTGCCAGCAGCTGGGACAGGGGGCGAGAGACCCAGTACTTC.